The 9 T cell receptor beta chains below were found in one sample sequenced in a study of blood T cell repertoires in COVID-19. Profiling relied on immunoSEQ multiplex PCR, and the TCRdb table lists in-frame clones only, not all of them. The repertoire holds 35,000 to 45,000 clones, with 85% to 90% as singletons. Sequencing input: peripheral blood. These TCRs come from a man in his 70s with acute or convalescent COVID-19.

The genes are TRBV10-2 and TRBJ2-3; TRBD2 might be the D (6 bases). The V gene lost 4 bases and the J gene lost 3 bases, with 17 bases spanning the gap. Germline-derived CDR1 and CDR2 are WSHSY and SAAADI. The CDR3 totals 16 residues. CDR3 sequence reads: CASSVSQGGGTDTQYF. For the CDR3, the DNA is TGCGCCAGCAGTGTATCCCAGGGAGGAGGGACAGATACGCAGTATTTT.

V is TRBV19 and J is TRBJ2-7, with D perhaps matching TRBD2 (5 bases). Between the trimmed V and J ends, which lost 3 bases and 0 bases, there was a span of 6 bases. This CDR3 is built from 13 residues. Germline V gene data show CDR1 as LNHDA and CDR2 as SQIVND (reference sequence). CDR3 sequence (DNA): TGTGCCAGTAGTATCGGGATCTCCTACGAGCAGTACTTC. Translating gives CASSIGISYEQYF.

The genes are TRBV6-2 or TRBV6-3 and TRBJ2-7; D is perhaps TRBD1 (7 bases). Trimming took 4 bases from V and 2 from J, leaving 15 bases between them. The germline V gene has CDR1 MNHEY and CDR2 SVGEGT. There are 15 residues in the CDR3. For the CDR3, the DNA is TGTGCCAGCAGTTTAGGCGGGACAGAAGCCTACGAGCAGTACTTC. Translated: CASSLGGTEAYEQYF.

This clone was seen a handful of times. The J gene is TRBJ1-4, the V gene TRBV27; TRBD1 matches at 8 bases. Per the germline V gene, CDR1 is MNHEY and CDR2 is SMNVEV (reference sequence). J lost 4 bases, V lost 3 bases, and 4 bases had no gene match. The CDR3 runs 15 residues. The CDR3 reads CASSLLGQGNEKLFF. In DNA form, the CDR3 reads TGTGCCAGCAGTTTGCTTGGACAGGGTAATGAAAAACTGTTTTTT.

This chain uses TRBV3-1 (or the pseudogene TRBV3-2) with TRBJ2-3; no reliable D call. The V end was cut by 2 bases, the J end by 3 bases, with 6 bases between. Germline V lookup: CDR1 LGHDT, CDR2 YNNKEL (reference sequence). The CDR3 is 13 residues long. CDR3 sequence: CASSQRSTDTQYF. The CDR3 coding sequence is TGTGCCAGCAGCCAACGGAGTACAGATACGCAGTATTTT.

CDR3 in DNA: TGTGCCAGCAGCGGCCGTGTAGGGGACATTGAAGCTTTCTTT. The encoded protein is CASSGRVGDIEAFF. The chain is built from TRBV5-6 and TRBJ1-1; D is possibly TRBD1 (6 bases). Trimming took off 4 bases at V and 7 bases at J, with 17 bases between the two ends. The germline CDR1 and CDR2 sequences are SGHDT and YYEEEE. The CDR3 contains 14 residues.

V and J are TRBV11-2 and TRBJ2-7; 7 nucleotides align to TRBD2. V shed 8 bases, J shed 2 bases, and the junction held 9 bases outside the gene matches. This CDR3 is built from 14 residues. Germline CDR1 and CDR2: SGHAT and FQNNGV. The CDR3 reads CASDNQRGAYEQYF. The CDR3 DNA follows: TGTGCCAGCGACAACCAGCGGGGCGCCTACGAGCAGTACTTC.

The V and J genes are TRBV11-2 and TRBJ2-3, with 7 bases identical to TRBD1. There are 15 residues in the CDR3. With V trimmed by 0 bases and J by 3 bases, 3 bases remained unmatched. Germline values: CDR1 SGHAT, CDR2 FQNNGV. The CDR3 bases are TGTGCCAGCAGCTTAGATAGGGGGCGGACAGATACGCAGTATTTT. It translates to CASSLDRGRTDTQYF. Full variable domain (rest looked up from reference TRBV11-2 and TRBJ2-3): EAGVAQSPRYKIIEKRQSVAFWCNPISGHATLYWYQQILGQGPKLLIQFQNNGVVDDSQLPKDRFSAERLKGVDSTLKIQPAKLEDSAVYLCASSLDRGRTDTQYFGPGTRLTVL.

The chain links TRBV6-1 to TRBJ1-4; no firm D call. Germline V CDR1 and CDR2: MNHNS, SASEGT. The germline V and J ends were trimmed by 3 bases and 1 base, with 12 bases remaining between them. This CDR3 is 16 amino acids long. The CDR3: CASSEVSGRTNEKLFF. The CDR3 DNA follows: TGTGCCAGCAGTGAGGTTTCAGGCAGAACTAATGAAAAACTGTTTTTT.